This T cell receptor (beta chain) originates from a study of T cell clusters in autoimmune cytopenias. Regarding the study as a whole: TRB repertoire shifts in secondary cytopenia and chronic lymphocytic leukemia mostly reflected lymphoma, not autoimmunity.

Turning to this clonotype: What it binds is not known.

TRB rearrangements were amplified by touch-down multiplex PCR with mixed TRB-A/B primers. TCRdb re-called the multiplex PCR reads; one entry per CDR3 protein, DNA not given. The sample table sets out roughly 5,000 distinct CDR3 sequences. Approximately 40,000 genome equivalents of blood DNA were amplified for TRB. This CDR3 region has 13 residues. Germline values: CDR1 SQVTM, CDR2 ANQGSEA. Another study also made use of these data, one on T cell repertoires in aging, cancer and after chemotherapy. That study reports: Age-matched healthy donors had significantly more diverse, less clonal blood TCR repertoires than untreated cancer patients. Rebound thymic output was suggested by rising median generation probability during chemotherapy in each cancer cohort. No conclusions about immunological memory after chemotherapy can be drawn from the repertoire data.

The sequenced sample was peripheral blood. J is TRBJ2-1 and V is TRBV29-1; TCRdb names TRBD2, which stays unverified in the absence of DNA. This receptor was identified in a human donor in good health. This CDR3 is CSVGLASWNEQFF.